The entry below describes one T cell receptor beta chain. Its antigen remains unidentified. No base qualities exist here, and no much larger clone lies one base off it. The data are from a study of cytomegalovirus exposure and HLA in healthy donors (dated 2017 in TCRdb). Regarding the research as a whole: According to a later analysis, the 120 validation repertoires were produced on the same platform as the 666 repertoires of the first cohort. The study aimed to test whether cataloging public T cell receptors could reveal signatures of past pathogen exposure. To predict cytomegalovirus infection status, the study combined high-throughput TCR immunosequencing, statistical association of individual TCRs with disease status, and machine learning. Besides the first cohort of 666 subjects, a separate validation cohort made up of 120 different subjects was used.

Study-wide conclusions, independent of this receptor: The study gave a list of 150 to 200 TCR beta chains associated with cytomegalovirus. A later analysis found that TCRs clustered in the first cohort also tended to co-occur in the roughly 120 validation repertoires, with approximately 94% of cluster scores above 0. While some public TCRs were present in many individuals, most TCR sequences turned up only very rarely across donors. The validation cohort had no HLA typing available for a later analysis, so co-occurrence within that cohort was assessed over all 120 or so repertoires. The authors suggested that the approach could potentially be extended to other disease states and immunological phenotypes. In vitro tests confirmed that a few of the cytomegalovirus-associated TCR beta chains recognize cytomegalovirus antigens. In both the original and validation cohorts, the classifier was reported to diagnose cytomegalovirus status with high specificity and sensitivity.

Separate from the approximately 670-subject first cohort, the validation cohort of 120 subjects was the group to which the donors belonged. Libraries were built with the immunoSEQ multiplex PCR assay. In the paper's pipeline: To diagnose cytomegalovirus status from the catalog of TCR beta chain sequences, a statistical classification framework was built. Held by TCRdb, this immuneACCESS table contains in-frame sequences only and omits some clones. Under half of the omission traces to an unresolved V gene where checked; the cause of the rest is unknown. The V and J calls and the clone size are those of that table, but D and trimming were determined from the DNA. The table for this sample lists approximately 100,000 clones; around 88% of them were counted only once. 3% to 4.5% of the sample belongs to the ten largest clones. The germline V gene supplies CDR1 SGHRS and CDR2 YFSETQ. V lost 4 bases and J lost 2 bases, and the count of bases not matched to a germline gene is 6. Inclusive of the bounding cysteine and phenylalanine, the CDR3 is 15 residues long. Of the read, only the CDR3 DNA is kept; its 45 bases are in frame from base 1.

This receptor chain uses TRBV5-1 and TRBJ2-3, with 8 middle bases fitting TRBD1. The sequencing input was PBMCs. This clonotype was sampled from a woman in her 30s in good health and CMV-seronegative. The nucleotides are TGCGCCAGCAGCGTGATACAGGGGGACACAGATACGCAGTATTTT. Its protein product is CASSVIQGDTDTQYF.